The 5 T cell receptor beta chains below all came from one sample that was sequenced in a study of blood T cell repertoires in COVID-19 (dated by TCRdb to 2020 to 2022). Library generation was performed with the immunoSEQ multiplex PCR assay. Sourced from immuneACCESS, this table was stored by TCRdb with only in-frame sequences that have V and J called. A share of the clones is absent; for the studies checked, an unresolved V gene accounts for under half, and the remainder has no known explanation. The sample has fewer than 300,000 clones on record, roughly nine tenths of them singletons. About 2.2% of the sample is in the top ten clones. Sequencing was performed on peripheral blood. These TCRs come from a young woman with COVID-19, enrolled during active disease.

The V call is TRBV18, the J call TRBJ1-6; 11 bases map to TRBD1. V shed 3 bases and J 8 bases; nucleotides not matched to a gene: 6. CDR3 length: 16 amino acids. The germline V gene encodes CDR1 KGHSH and CDR2 LQKENI. DNA for the CDR3: TGTGCCAGCTCACCTCTCGGACAGGGGGCATATTCACCCCTCCACTTT. Protein product: CASSPLGQGAYSPLHF.

This rearrangement joins TRBV29-1 to TRBJ1-4, with D unresolved. This CDR3 region has 11 residues. Germline values: CDR1 SQVTM, CDR2 ANQGSEA. V lost 6 bases and J 8 bases, leaving 10 bases between the germline ends. The CDR3 reads CSVANSEKLFF. The CDR3 DNA sequence: TGCAGCGTAGCTAACAGCGAAAAACTGTTTTTT.

This clone was seen a handful of times. The chain links TRBV11-2 to TRBJ2-1, with 12 bases matching TRBD2. Trimming at V came to 4 bases and at J to 5 bases, leaving 3 bases not matched to a gene. The CDR3 extends over 15 amino acids. Germline V lookup: CDR1 SGHAT, CDR2 FQNNGV. The chain's CDR3 is CASSSGLAGNNEQFF. The CDR3 nucleotides are TGTGCCAGCAGCTCCGGACTAGCGGGAAACAATGAGCAGTTCTTC.

J is TRBJ1-1 and V is TRBV18; 8 bases align to TRBD1. The CDR3 runs 15 residues. The V gene's germline CDR1 is KGHSH and CDR2 LQKENI. V gave up 3 bases and J gave up 2 bases; unmatched junction bases: 5. The CDR3: CASSPVSGGNTEAFF. The CDR3 bases are TGTGCCAGCTCACCTGTTTCAGGGGGCAACACTGAAGCTTTCTTT.

V usage is TRBV3-1 (or the pseudogene TRBV3-2) and J usage is TRBJ1-3; D may be TRBD1 (6 bases). The CDR3 has 15 residues. Germline lookup yields CDR1 LGHDT and CDR2 YNNKEL (reference sequence). Trimming removed 2 bases at V and 4 bases at J, with 12 bases between. CDR3 coding DNA: TGTGCCAGCAGCCAATCTCAGGGGACCGGAAACACCATATATTTT. Amino acids: CASSQSQGTGNTIYF.